Following are 27 T cell receptor beta chains from one sample sequenced in a study of control samples from healthy donors and cancer patients. The table came from immunoSEQ multiplex PCR; TCRdb's copy has only in-frame clones and leaves some out. Of approximately 94,000 clones listed, about 88% were seen once; the top ten hold over 15%. The specimen sequenced was blood. The origin of the receptors is a woman aged 45-60 years in good health.

The chain carries TRBV7-6 and TRBJ1-3; D not certain. This CDR3 contains 17 residues. Per germline, CDR1 SGHVS and CDR2 FNYEAQ. V lost 3 bases and J lost 0, with 15 bases in between. The CDR3 sequence: CASSLLRAEISGNTIYF. In DNA form, the CDR3 reads TGTGCCAGCAGCTTGTTACGGGCAGAAATCTCTGGAAACACCATATATTTT.

The chain uses TRBV30 and TRBJ1-5, with TRBD1 as a possible D gene (5 bases). Germline CDR1 is GTSNPN and CDR2 is SVGIG (reference sequence). Trimming shortened V by 4 bases and J by 3 bases, and 10 bases separated the two germline ends. The CDR3 runs 13 residues. The CDR3 sequence: CAWNSGPNQPQHF. The CDR3 coding sequence is TGTGCCTGGAATTCAGGGCCCAATCAGCCCCAGCATTTT.

This sequence joins TRBV7-3 and TRBJ1-2, with TRBD1 matching over 9 bases. Germline trimming cut 5 bases from V and 8 bases from J; bases unmatched to any gene: 18. The CDR3 has 17 amino acids. In germline, CDR1 is SGHTA, CDR2 FQGTGA. The CDR3: CASSPRMGQGRDRGYTF. The CDR3 nucleotides are TGTGCCAGCAGCCCTCGGATGGGACAGGGAAGGGATCGGGGCTACACCTTC.

CDR3 sequence (DNA): TGTGCCAGCTCACCACCGGGTTGGGTTGCCGAGGAGGATGAAAAACTGTTTTTT. This codes for CASSPPGWVAEEDEKLFF. The J gene is TRBJ1-4, the V gene TRBV18; D uncertain. V was cut by 0 bases and J by 6 bases, with 20 bases left in between. CDR3 length equals 18 residues. Germline V gives CDR1 KGHSH, CDR2 LQKENI.

The CDR3 region is CASTRDHSRNEQFF. In DNA form, the CDR3 reads TGTGCCAGCACCCGGGACCACAGTAGAAATGAGCAGTTCTTC. The chain combines TRBV2 with TRBJ2-1, with D perhaps given as TRBD1 or TRBD2 (5 bases each). The V end was cut by 7 bases, the J end by 7 bases, with 17 bases between. The CDR3 consists of 14 residues. In germline, CDR1 is SNHLY, CDR2 FYNNEI.

V gene TRBV7-3 combines with J gene TRBJ1-1, with TRBD1 identical over 8 bases. V dropped 0 bases and J dropped 5; count of bases not matched to a gene: 11. From germline, CDR1 is SGHTA and CDR2 FQGTGA. The CDR3 is made up of 17 amino acids. The CDR3 bases are TGTGCCAGCAGCTTAACGGGCAGGGGGCAGTTGGGGACTGAAGCTTTCTTT. As protein: CASSLTGRGQLGTEAFF.

The chain combines TRBV14 with TRBJ1-5, with a weak D call TRBD1 (6 bases). Trimming took 3 bases from V and 5 from J, leaving 20 bases between them. Germline CDR1 SGHDN, CDR2 FVKESK. The CDR3 has 17 amino acids. For the CDR3, the DNA is TGTGCCAGCAGCCAGAAATCAGGGGTACCGGGACATCAGCCCCAGCATTTT. It translates to CASSQKSGVPGHQPQHF.

The rearrangement uses TRBV12-5 and TRBJ2-7; TRBD1 agrees at 7 bases. The germline V gene has CDR1 LGHNT and CDR2 FRNRAP. The trim removed 1 base at V and 3 bases at J, leaving 6 bases unmatched. CDR3 length: 15 amino acids. CDR3 in amino acids: CASGLGDSYLYEQYF. The DNA of the CDR3 is TGTGCTAGTGGTTTGGGGGACAGCTATCTCTACGAGCAGTACTTC.

The chain couples TRBV5-4 to TRBJ1-5; 7 bases match TRBD1. J was trimmed by 4 bases and V by 3 bases; bases with no gene match: 1. CDR1 SGHNT and CDR2 YYREEE come from the germline V gene (reference sequence). This CDR3 contains 13 residues. The CDR3 coding sequence is TGTGCCAGCAGCTCAGGGGGAAATCAGCCCCAGCATTTT. Its protein is CASSSGGNQPQHF.

The chain is built from TRBV6-4 and TRBJ2-3, with unresolved D. The germline V and J ends were trimmed by 6 bases and 0 bases, with 13 bases remaining between them. This CDR3 has 15 residues. Germline loops: CDR1 MRHNA, CDR2 SNTAGT. The CDR3 coding sequence is TGTGCCAGCAGCATAGACGGAACTAGCACAGATACGCAGTATTTT. The encoded protein is CASSIDGTSTDTQYF.

The rearrangement uses TRBV7-2 and TRBJ2-3; D possibly matches TRBD1 or TRBD2 (6 bases each). V shed 8 bases and J shed 4 bases, with 13 bases lying between them. The CDR3 is made up of 13 amino acids. Per the germline V gene, CDR1 is SGHTA and CDR2 is FQGNSA. This CDR3 is CASRPRGPDTQYF. The CDR3, as DNA: TGTGCCAGCCGTCCCCGGGGGCCAGATACGCAGTATTTT.

This chain joins TRBV4-3 and TRBJ1-5, with D unresolved. V gave up 4 bases and J gave up 5 bases, with 12 bases separating them. CDR1 and CDR2 (germline): LGHNA, YSLEER. CDR3 length: 14 residues. CDR3 region: CASSPGSWDQPQHF. CDR3 sequence (DNA): TGCGCCAGCAGCCCGGGTTCATGGGATCAGCCCCAGCATTTT.

The V and J genes are TRBV27 and TRBJ1-2; the D gene is possibly TRBD1 (5 bases). V lost 2 bases, J lost 3 bases, and 13 bases lay in between. The germline CDR1 and CDR2 sequences are MNHEY and SMNVEV (reference sequence). This CDR3 region has 15 residues. CDR3 DNA: TGTGCCAGCAGTTTACGGCCGGGCAGGGACTATGGCTACACCTTC. This sequence encodes CASSLRPGRDYGYTF.

This clone has a single count. The rearrangement joins TRBV4-3 to TRBJ2-1; 15 bases map to TRBD2. Germline-derived CDR1 and CDR2 are LGHNA and YSLEER. V shed 3 bases, J shed 9 bases, and the junction held 9 bases outside the gene matches. The CDR3 totals 17 residues. In nucleotides, the CDR3 is TGCGCCAGCAGCCAGATCCCAGGGACTAGCGGGAGGTTTGAGCAGTTCTTC. Translation gives CASSQIPGTSGRFEQFF.

The chain joins TRBV5-4 to TRBJ2-5; a possible D gene is TRBD2 (6 bases). The V gene's germline CDR1 is SGHNT and CDR2 YYREEE (reference sequence). The V and J ends lost 0 bases and 0 bases respectively, with 9 bases between them. This CDR3 has 15 amino acids. CDR3 coding DNA: TGTGCCAGCAGCTTGGGCCGACTAGACCAAGAGACCCAGTACTTC. It codes for CASSLGRLDQETQYF.

This rearrangement joins TRBV11-2 to TRBJ2-1; 8 bases map to TRBD2. V shed 3 bases and J 2 bases; nucleotides not matched to a gene: 3. This CDR3 comprises 15 residues. Germline CDR1 reads SGHAT; CDR2 reads FQNNGV. CDR3 sequence: CASSFNGGAYNEQFF. CDR3 DNA sequence: TGTGCCAGCAGCTTCAACGGGGGGGCCTACAATGAGCAGTTCTTC.

V gene TRBV7-2 combines with J gene TRBJ2-2; D unresolved. V was clipped by 0 bases and J by 1 base, with 9 bases between them. The germline CDR1 and CDR2 sequences are SGHTA and FQGNSA. This CDR3 comprises 16 residues. The CDR3 region has the DNA TGTGCCAGCAGCTTAGCTTTAGGCTTGAACACCGGGGAGCTGTTTTTT. Its protein is CASSLALGLNTGELFF.

This chain connects TRBV7-3 to TRBJ2-3; the D call may be TRBD1 or TRBD2 (5 bases each). CDR1 SGHTA and CDR2 FQGTGA come from the germline V gene. V was trimmed by 5 bases and J by 1 base, leaving 16 bases between them. The CDR3 totals 16 residues. This CDR3 reads CASSPKPGRGTDTQYF. The DNA for the CDR3 is TGTGCCAGCAGCCCAAAGCCGGGACGGGGCACAGATACGCAGTATTTT.

The rearrangement uses TRBV27 and TRBJ1-5; D remains ambiguous. The CDR3 consists of 14 residues. With 1 base removed from V and 5 bases from J, the gap between germline ends came to 9 bases. CDR1 MNHEY and CDR2 SMNVEV come from the germline V gene (reference sequence). The CDR3 DNA reads as TGTGCCAGCAGTTTATACGACACGGATCAGCCCCAGCATTTT. This sequence encodes CASSLYDTDQPQHF.

This chain links TRBV19 with TRBJ1-6; D is possibly TRBD1 (6 bases). V lost 5 bases, J lost 5 bases, and 13 bases lay in between. Germline loops: CDR1 LNHDA, CDR2 SQIVND (reference sequence). The CDR3 is 15 amino acids. The CDR3 DNA is TGTGCCAGTAGTCTCCGGACAGTGGATAATTCACCCCTCCACTTT. Translation gives CASSLRTVDNSPLHF.

This chain uses TRBV27 with TRBJ2-7, with 12 bases fitting TRBD2. The CDR3 runs to 16 residues. Germline trimming cut 1 base from V and 6 bases from J; bases unmatched to any gene: 7. The V gene's germline CDR1 is MNHEY and CDR2 SMNVEV (reference sequence). The CDR3 DNA reads TGTGCCAGCAGTTTATACGGACTAGCGGGAATCCGCGAGCAGTACGTC. It yields the protein CASSLYGLAGIREQYV.

The chain joins TRBV11-2 to TRBJ1-1, with unresolved D. V was shortened by 5 bases and J by 6 bases, with 10 bases between the two germline ends. This CDR3 is 12 amino acids long. Germline V gene lookup returns CDR1 SGHAT and CDR2 FQNNGV. Here the CDR3 DNA reads TGTGCCAGCAGCCCCACATGGGCTGAAGCTTTCTTT. This encodes CASSPTWAEAFF.

This clone showed up just once. The chain employs TRBV6-2 or TRBV6-3 and TRBJ2-5; tentative D call: TRBD2 (7 bases). The V gene's germline CDR1 is MNHEY and CDR2 SVGEGT. Trimming shortened V by 2 bases and J by 1 base, and 11 bases separated the two germline ends. The CDR3 extends over 15 amino acids. CDR3 protein: CASSYERDTQETQYF. CDR3 bases: TGTGCCAGCAGTTACGAGCGGGACACCCAAGAGACCCAGTACTTC.

The gene calls are TRBV10-2 and TRBJ2-1; TRBD2 matches at 9 bases. Germline values: CDR1 WSHSY, CDR2 SAAADI. V dropped 4 bases and J dropped 9; count of bases not matched to a gene: 7. The CDR3 loop spans 14 amino acids. The CDR3 spells CASSGAAGGVEQFF. In DNA, the CDR3 is TGCGCCAGCAGTGGGGCTGCGGGGGGGGTTGAGCAGTTCTTC.

The chain carries TRBV18 and TRBJ2-2; 7 bases align to TRBD1. The ends lost 5 bases at V and 3 bases at J; junction bases unmatched: 3. The CDR3 sequence is 14 residues long. Germline assignment: CDR1 KGHSH and CDR2 LQKENI. CDR3 residues: CASSWDRDTGELFF. Here the CDR3 DNA reads TGTGCCAGCTCATGGGACAGAGACACCGGGGAGCTGTTTTTT.

This clone has a handful of counts. This rearrangement joins TRBV1 to TRBJ1-2. TRBV1 is flagged as a pseudogene. The CDR3 runs to 11 residues. CDR3 DNA: TGCACCAGCGCCCGGTGCCACGGCTACACCTTC. This encodes CTSARCHGYTF.

The chain carries TRBV24-1 and TRBJ2-2; D is unresolved. This CDR3 comprises 16 residues. The germline V and J ends were trimmed by 3 bases and 0 bases, with 10 bases remaining between them. CDR1 is KGHDR, CDR2 SFDVKD, per germline. CDR3 nucleotides: TGTGCCACCAGTGATGAACAGATAACGAACACCGGGGAGCTGTTTTTT. This gives the protein CATSDEQITNTGELFF.